This T cell receptor (beta chain) was profiled in a study of identical twins. TCRdb fed the 5' RACE reads into MiXCR, producing one record per CDR3 protein. The repertoire holds 1.5 million to 2 million distinct CDR3 sequences, with around 29% as singletons. Study-level results: The more abundant beta clonotypes in cord blood had fewer insertions, and memory repertoires did not show this. For zero-insertion analyses, partial confounding could come from invariant MAIT and iNKT cells. Twins shared beta out-of-frame sequences in excess, but this excess was weaker.

The CDR3 consists of 14 residues. Comment on this clonotype: The antigen remains undetermined.

The source of this sequence is a newborn girl in good health. The sample consisted of cord blood. The chain joins TRBV12-3 or TRBV12-4 to TRBJ2-1, with 8 bases aligning to TRBD2. The closer fit of TRBJ2-7 to the DNA end suggests the J call may be wrong. The CDR3 coding sequence is TGTGCCAGCAGAAGCGGGGGAAACTACAATGAGCAGTACTTC. Protein: CASRSGGNYNEQYF.